The 26 T cell receptor beta chains in this list originate from one sample, sequenced in a study of blood T cell repertoires in COVID-19 (dated by TCRdb to 2018 to 2020). Library generation was performed with the immunoSEQ multiplex PCR assay. The clones in this table, taken by TCRdb from immuneACCESS, are in-frame only. Not every clone is retained; where verified, under half of the shortfall comes from an unresolved V gene, and the cause of the rest is unknown. This sample lists 140,000 or so clones; about four fifths were detected once. The ten most abundant clones make up 4.5% to 6% of the sample. Sequences were obtained from peripheral blood. The receptors shown here come from a human donor in a cohort sampled during active COVID-19.

The chain employs TRBV6-6 and TRBJ2-2; 7 nucleotides line up with TRBD1. This CDR3 comprises 16 residues. J gave up 0 bases and V 5 bases, and 6 bases lay outside the gene matches. The germline V gene has CDR1 MNHNY and CDR2 SVGAGI (reference sequence). The CDR3 sequence: CASSRWTGSNTGELFF. The DNA of the CDR3 is TGTGCCAGCAGTAGGTGGACAGGATCGAACACCGGGGAGCTGTTTTTT.

This clone occurred once. The rearrangement uses TRBV24-1 and TRBJ2-2; maybe TRBD1 (6 bases). The CDR3 covers 13 residues. Trimming took 6 bases from V and 4 from J, leaving 8 bases between them. Germline V CDR1 and CDR2: KGHDR, SFDVKD. CDR3: CATSRGITGELFF. CDR3 DNA: TGTGCCACCAGTAGGGGGATCACCGGGGAGCTGTTTTTT.

The J gene is TRBJ1-1, the V gene TRBV30; D remains ambiguous. V was clipped by 1 base and J by 0 bases, with 15 bases between them. The CDR3 consists of 16 residues. Germline V CDR1 and CDR2: GTSNPN, SVGIG (reference sequence). This CDR3 reads CAWSDGWRELNTEAFF. The CDR3 region has the DNA TGTGCCTGGAGTGATGGTTGGAGGGAGCTGAACACTGAAGCTTTCTTT.

This chain connects TRBV5-4 to TRBJ1-1; D unclear. This CDR3 contains 15 residues. Trimming took off 4 bases at V and 1 base at J, with 14 bases between the two ends. Per the germline V gene, CDR1 is SGHNT and CDR2 is YYREEE (reference sequence). For the CDR3, the DNA is TGTGCCAGCAGCCCCTCCGTGATGAGGAACACTGAAGCTTTCTTT. This codes for CASSPSVMRNTEAFF.

CDR3 in amino acids: CASSQGRGKSGNTIYF. For the CDR3, the DNA is TGTGCCAGCAGTCAGGGAAGGGGAAAGTCTGGAAACACCATATATTTT. The chain carries TRBV5-6 and TRBJ1-3; perhaps TRBD1 as D (5 bases). V was shortened by 5 bases and J by 1 base, with 16 bases between the two germline ends. The CDR3 length is 16 residues. In germline, CDR1 is SGHDT, CDR2 YYEEEE.

This clone came up a few times. The V call is TRBV10-3, the J call TRBJ2-2; D may be TRBD2 (5 bases). This CDR3 is 13 amino acids long. CDR1 ENHRY and CDR2 SYGVKD come from the germline V gene. V was shortened by 7 bases and J by 3 bases, with 9 bases between the two germline ends. The CDR3, as DNA: TGTGCCATCACCGCGAGGGACACCGGGGAGCTGTTTTTT. Protein sequence: CAITARDTGELFF.

Here the CDR3 DNA reads TGTGCCAGCGGAGCTGTCGGGGTAGCCAAAAACATTCAGTACTTC. Its protein product is CASGAVGVAKNIQYF. The chain recombines TRBV5-5 with TRBJ2-4; the D gene is possibly TRBD2 (5 bases). The germline CDR1 and CDR2 sequences are SGHKS and YYEKEE (reference sequence). Trimming took 7 bases from V and 0 from J, leaving 14 bases between them. The CDR3 totals 15 residues.

This chain connects TRBV6-5 to TRBJ2-4; 7 nucleotides align to TRBD2. The V and J ends lost 6 bases and 4 bases, in that order; junction bases with no gene match: 3. CDR1 MNHEY and CDR2 SVGAGI come from the germline V gene. The CDR3 is 13 residues long. CDR3 sequence reads: CASRVGGKNIQYF. Written as DNA, the CDR3 is TGTGCCAGCAGAGTGGGGGGGAAAAACATTCAGTACTTC.

The chain employs TRBV24-1 and TRBJ2-1; 14 nucleotides align to TRBD2. This CDR3 is 16 amino acids long. CDR1 is KGHDR and CDR2 is SFDVKD in the germline V gene. The V and J ends lost 4 bases and 5 bases, in that order; junction bases with no gene match: 3. CDR3 sequence: CATSEGTSGSDNEQFF. Written as DNA, the CDR3 is TGTGCCACCAGTGAGGGGACTAGCGGGAGTGACAATGAGCAGTTCTTC.

The rearrangement joins TRBV6-5 to TRBJ1-2; 12 bases agree with TRBD1. CDR3 length: 15 residues. Trimming took 10 bases from V and 8 from J; bases not matched to a gene: 14. Per the germline V gene, CDR1 is MNHEY and CDR2 is SVGAGI. The CDR3 here is CATTKPGTGGDGYTF. CDR3 nucleotides: TGTGCCACCACAAAACCCGGGACAGGGGGCGACGGCTACACCTTC.

V and J are TRBV23-1 and TRBJ2-5; 15 bases agree with TRBD2. TRBV23-1 is an ORF, and what it does is uncertain. The CDR3 length is 20 residues. J was trimmed by 5 bases and V by 7 bases; bases with no gene match: 20. The CDR3 nucleotides read TGCGCCAGCACCCGGTGTGGACTAGCGGGGGGGCGGGGCGTAAGTGAGACCCAGTACTTC. This encodes CASTRCGLAGGRGVSETQYF.

The genes are TRBV29-1 and TRBJ2-1, with TRBD2 matching 12 bases. This CDR3 is 15 amino acids long. Trimming removed 2 bases from V and 5 bases from J; junction bases left unmatched: 4. Germline V gives CDR1 SQVTM, CDR2 ANQGSEA. For the CDR3, the DNA is TGCAGCGTTGAAAAGACTAGCGGGGGACACAATGAGCAGTTCTTC. Translated, it gives CSVEKTSGGHNEQFF.

The chain is built from TRBV5-8 and TRBJ2-3; a weak D match, TRBD2 (5 bases). This CDR3 is 14 amino acids long. The V end was cut by 4 bases, the J end by 3 bases, with 12 bases between. Germline assignment: CDR1 SGHTS and CDR2 YDEGEE. The CDR3: CASSIGEGTDTQYF. For the CDR3, the DNA is TGTGCCAGCAGCATAGGAGAGGGAACAGATACGCAGTATTTT. Full variable domain (outside the CDR3, taken from reference TRBV5-8 and TRBJ2-3): EAGVTQSPTHLIKTRGQQATLRCSPISGHTSVYWYQQALGLGLQFLLWYDEGEERNRGNFPPRFSGRQFPNYSSELNVNALELEDSALYLCASSIGEGTDTQYFGPGTRLTVL.

The chain joins TRBV27 to TRBJ1-2; 10 bases line up with TRBD1. The trim removed 6 bases at V and 5 bases at J, leaving 6 bases unmatched. This CDR3 is built from 14 residues. Germline V gives CDR1 MNHEY, CDR2 SMNVEV (reference sequence). CDR3: CASRMGGQGYGYTF. As DNA, the CDR3 is TGTGCCAGCAGGATGGGGGGACAGGGGTATGGCTACACCTTC.

The chain uses TRBV29-1 and TRBJ2-1, with D perhaps matching TRBD1 (8 bases). The CDR3 runs to 14 residues. Germline V lookup: CDR1 SQVTM, CDR2 ANQGSEA. With 4 bases removed from V and 8 bases from J, the gap between germline ends came to 18 bases. DNA of the CDR3: TGCAGCGTTGTCAGCGGGACAGGTCGGGATGAGCAGTTCTTC. Translating it yields CSVVSGTGRDEQFF.

About this clone itself: Distinct nucleotide sequences in the sample also encode this CDR3. The chain links TRBV5-1 to TRBJ2-3; 8 bases align to TRBD1. Losses at the gene ends were 4 bases for V and 1 base for J; bases not matched to a gene: 2. Germline V gene lookup returns CDR1 SGHRS and CDR2 YFSETQ. The CDR3 is made up of 14 amino acids. CDR3 coding DNA: TGCGCCAGCAGCCTGGACAGGGGCACAGATACGCAGTATTTT. Protein: CASSLDRGTDTQYF.

The chain has TRBV6-1 and TRBJ1-6, with TRBD1 matching over 9 bases. The junction had 3 bases not matched to a gene; V was cut back by 2 bases and J by 7 bases. The V gene's germline CDR1 is MNHNS and CDR2 SASEGT. This CDR3 has 15 residues. The CDR3 region has the DNA TGTGCCAGCAGTGAAATAACAGGGGGCAATTCACCCCTCCACTTT. This codes for CASSEITGGNSPLHF.

The chain uses TRBV24-1 and TRBJ2-3; possibly TRBD2 for D (6 bases). Germline V gene sequence: CDR1 KGHDR, CDR2 SFDVKD. The CDR3 consists of 14 residues. Deletions cut 6 bases from V and 0 bases from J, with 9 bases between. CDR3 DNA: TGTGCCACCAGTTCCGGGACTAGCACAGATACGCAGTATTTT. This encodes CATSSGTSTDTQYF.

The gene calls are TRBV6-5 and TRBJ1-1; D is undetermined. There are 13 residues in the CDR3. CDR1 MNHEY and CDR2 SVGAGI come from the germline V gene. V was shortened by 7 bases and J by 6 bases, with 15 bases between the two germline ends. Here the CDR3 DNA reads TGTGCCAGCAAAGAAAGGGAGCAATCTGAAGCTTTCTTT. This gives the protein CASKEREQSEAFF.

The DNA for the CDR3 is TGTGCCAGCAGGCGGGAGTCGGCAGATACGCAGTATTTT. Translating it yields CASRRESADTQYF. The V and J genes are TRBV9 and TRBJ2-3; TRBD2 aligns across 7 bases. J was trimmed by 4 bases and V by 5 bases; bases with no gene match: 4. CDR3 size: 13 residues. Germline CDR1 and CDR2: SGDLS and YYNGEE.

The gene calls are TRBV9 and TRBJ2-1; D is unclear. V was trimmed by 4 bases and J by 8 bases, leaving 13 bases between them. This CDR3 contains 13 residues. CDR1 SGDLS and CDR2 YYNGEE come from the germline V gene. The CDR3 bases are TGTGCCAGCAGCCCTTTTAGTGGTGATGAGCAGTTCTTC. As protein: CASSPFSGDEQFF. The variable domain in full, with the rest retrieved from reference TRBV9 and TRBJ2-1, is DSGVTQTPKHLITATGQRVTLRCSPRSGDLSVYWYQQSLDQGLQFLIQYYNGEERAKGNILERFSAQQFPDLHSELNLSSLELGDSALYFCASSPFSGDEQFFGPGTRLTVL.

The rearrangement joins TRBV11-3 to TRBJ2-3; perhaps TRBD1 as D (5 bases). Germline V gene sequence: CDR1 SGHNT, CDR2 YENEEA. The CDR3 has 16 residues. Trimming removed 5 bases from V and 1 base from J, with 16 bases in between. The CDR3 DNA reads TGTGCCAGCAGCCCGAGCAAGGGGATGGGCACAGATACGCAGTATTTT. As protein: CASSPSKGMGTDTQYF.

The chain links TRBV12-5 to TRBJ2-1; 8 bases line up with TRBD2. V was pared by 7 bases and J by 4 bases, with 6 bases of the junction left unmatched. The germline gives CDR1 LGHNT, CDR2 FRNRAP. The CDR3 is 14 amino acids. CDR3 DNA sequence: TGTGCTAGTGTAACTAGCGGTTCGTACAATGAGCAGTTCTTC. Its translation: CASVTSGSYNEQFF. Filled out from reference TRBV12-5 and TRBJ2-1, the complete variable domain reads DARVTQTPRHKVTEMGQEVTMRCQPILGHNTVFWYRQTMMQGLELLAYFRNRAPLDDSGMPKDRFSAEMPDATLATLKIQPSEPRDSAVYFCASVTSGSYNEQFFGPGTRLTVL.

The chain carries TRBV2 and TRBJ1-4; 8 bases match TRBD1. CDR3 length equals 13 residues. The trim removed 7 bases at V and 8 bases at J, leaving 6 bases unmatched. CDR1 and CDR2 (germline): SNHLY, FYNNEI. CDR3 DNA sequence: TGTGCCAGCATCAGGGGGCTTAACGAAAAACTGTTTTTT. As protein: CASIRGLNEKLFF.

The chain recombines TRBV7-2 with TRBJ2-5, with TRBD2 identical over 11 bases. Trimming removed 4 bases from V and 7 bases from J; junction bases left unmatched: 8. Germline V gene lookup returns CDR1 SGHTA and CDR2 FQGNSA. The CDR3 loop spans 15 amino acids. The CDR3 DNA reads TGTGCCAGCAGCTCTCGTAGCGGGGGGGCAGGGACCCAGTACTTC. It is translated as CASSSRSGGAGTQYF.

The chain links TRBV18 to TRBJ1-1, with TRBD1 matching over 7 bases. CDR1 and CDR2 from the germline V gene are KGHSH and LQKENI. The length of the CDR3 is 16 residues. After removal of 4 bases from V and 0 bases from J, the junction contained 8 bases not matched to a gene. CDR3 nucleotide sequence: TGTGCCAGCTCACAAACCCCGGGACAGATGAACACTGAAGCTTTCTTT. This encodes CASSQTPGQMNTEAFF.